The text below deals with one T cell receptor beta chain. Its target is not known. Clones were sequenced by immunoSEQ multiplex PCR, and TCRdb holds only the in-frame ones, with some missing. The sample carries 100,000 to 120,000 clones, about 90% recorded once. Per germline, CDR1 MDHEN and CDR2 SYDVKM. This CDR3 spans 13 amino acids. With 6 bases clipped from V and 3 bases from J, the junction kept 3 bases outside the gene matches. This entry comes from a study of T cell responses to AZD1222 COVID-19 vaccine. Study-wide findings and caveats: Spike-specific TCR breadth and depth grew following two AZD1222 doses.

The sequence was obtained from an adult in good health. Sequenced here: peripheral blood, sampled on day 0 of AZD1222 vaccination. The rearrangement links TRBV28 to TRBJ1-2; 8 positions match TRBD1. CDR3 DNA sequence: TGTGCCAGCAGGACAGGGGAGCACTATGGCTACACCTTC. Translated, it gives CASRTGEHYGYTF.